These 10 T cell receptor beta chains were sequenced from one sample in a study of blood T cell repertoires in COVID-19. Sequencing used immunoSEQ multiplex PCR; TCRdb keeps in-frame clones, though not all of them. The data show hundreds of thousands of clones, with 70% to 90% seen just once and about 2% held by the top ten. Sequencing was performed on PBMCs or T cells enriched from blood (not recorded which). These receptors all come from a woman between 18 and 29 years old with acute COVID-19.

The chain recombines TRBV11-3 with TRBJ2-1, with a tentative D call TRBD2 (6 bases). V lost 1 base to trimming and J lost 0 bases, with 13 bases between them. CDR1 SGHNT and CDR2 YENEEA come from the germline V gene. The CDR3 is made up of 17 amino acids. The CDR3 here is CASSLGGGTFSYNEQFF. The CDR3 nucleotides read TGTGCCAGCAGCTTAGGAGGCGGGACTTTCTCCTACAATGAGCAGTTCTTC.

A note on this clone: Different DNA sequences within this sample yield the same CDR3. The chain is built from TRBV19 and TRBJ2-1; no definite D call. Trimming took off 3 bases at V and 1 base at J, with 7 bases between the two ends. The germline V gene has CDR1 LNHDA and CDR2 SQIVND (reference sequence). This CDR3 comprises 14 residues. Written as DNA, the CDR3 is TGTGCCAGTAGTATCAGAGGATCCTACAATGAGCAGTTCTTC. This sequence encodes CASSIRGSYNEQFF.

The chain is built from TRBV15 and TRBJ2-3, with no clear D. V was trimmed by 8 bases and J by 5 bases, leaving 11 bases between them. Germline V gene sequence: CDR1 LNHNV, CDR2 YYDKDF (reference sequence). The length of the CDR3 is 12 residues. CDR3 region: CATGRLRDTQYF. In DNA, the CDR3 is TGTGCCACCGGCCGACTCCGAGATACGCAGTATTTT.

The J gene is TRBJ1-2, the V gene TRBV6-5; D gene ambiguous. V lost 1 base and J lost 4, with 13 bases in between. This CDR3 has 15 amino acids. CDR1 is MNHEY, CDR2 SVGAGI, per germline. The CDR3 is CASSYLAKQTYGYTF. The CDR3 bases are TGTGCCAGCAGTTACTTGGCGAAACAGACCTATGGCTACACCTTC.

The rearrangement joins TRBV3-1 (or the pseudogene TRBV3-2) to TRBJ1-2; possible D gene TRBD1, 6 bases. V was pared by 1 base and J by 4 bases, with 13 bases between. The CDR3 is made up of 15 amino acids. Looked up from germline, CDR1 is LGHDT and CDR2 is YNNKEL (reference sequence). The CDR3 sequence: CASSQGGGGSYGYTF. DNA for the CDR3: TGTGCCAGCAGCCAAGGGGGAGGGGGGAGCTATGGCTACACCTTC.

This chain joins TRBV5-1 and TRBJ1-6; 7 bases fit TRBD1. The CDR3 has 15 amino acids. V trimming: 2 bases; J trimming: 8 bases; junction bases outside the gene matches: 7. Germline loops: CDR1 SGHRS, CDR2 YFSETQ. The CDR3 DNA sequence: TGCGCCAGCAGCTTTCCAAATACAGGGGATTCACCCCTCCACTTT. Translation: CASSFPNTGDSPLHF. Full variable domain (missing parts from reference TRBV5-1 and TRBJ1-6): KAGVTQTPRYLIKTRGQQVTLSCSPISGHRSVSWYQQTPGQGLQFLFEYFSETQRNKGNFPGRFSGRQFSNSRSEMNVSTLELGDSALYLCASSFPNTGDSPLHFGNGTRLTVT.

The CDR3 region has the DNA TGCGCCAGCAGCGACCCGACAGGGAATTTTGGAAACACCATATATTTT. The encoded protein is CASSDPTGNFGNTIYF. The chain has TRBV4-1 and TRBJ1-3; 7 nucleotides align to TRBD1. CDR3 length equals 16 residues. From germline, CDR1 is MGHRA and CDR2 YSYEKL. Germline trimming cut 5 bases from V and 3 bases from J; bases unmatched to any gene: 10.

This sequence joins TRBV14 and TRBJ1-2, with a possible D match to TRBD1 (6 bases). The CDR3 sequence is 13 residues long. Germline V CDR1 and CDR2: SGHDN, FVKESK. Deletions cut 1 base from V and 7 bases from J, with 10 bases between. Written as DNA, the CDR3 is TGTGCCAGCAGCCAAGGCGCGACAGGTGGCTACACCTTC. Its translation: CASSQGATGGYTF.

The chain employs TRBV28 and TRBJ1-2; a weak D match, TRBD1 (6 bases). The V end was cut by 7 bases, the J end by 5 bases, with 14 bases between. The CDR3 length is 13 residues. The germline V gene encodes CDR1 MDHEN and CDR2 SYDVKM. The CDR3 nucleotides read TGTGCCAGCACCCCGGACAGAGGATATGGCTACACCTTC. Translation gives CASTPDRGYGYTF.

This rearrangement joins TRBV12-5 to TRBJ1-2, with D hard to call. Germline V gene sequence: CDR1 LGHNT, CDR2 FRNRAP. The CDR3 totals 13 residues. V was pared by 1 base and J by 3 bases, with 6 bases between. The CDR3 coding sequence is TGTGCTAGTGGTTTGGGACATGACTATGGCTACACCTTC. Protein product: CASGLGHDYGYTF.